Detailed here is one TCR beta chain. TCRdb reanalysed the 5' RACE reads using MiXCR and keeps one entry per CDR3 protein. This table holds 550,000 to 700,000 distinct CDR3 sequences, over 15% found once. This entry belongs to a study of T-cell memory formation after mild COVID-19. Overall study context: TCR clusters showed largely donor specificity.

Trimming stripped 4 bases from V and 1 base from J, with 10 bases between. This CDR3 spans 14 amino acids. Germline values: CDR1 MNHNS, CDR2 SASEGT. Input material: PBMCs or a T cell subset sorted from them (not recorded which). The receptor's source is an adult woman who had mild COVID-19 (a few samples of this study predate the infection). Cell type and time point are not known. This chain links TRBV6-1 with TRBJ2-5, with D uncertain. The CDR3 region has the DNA TGTGCCAGCAGTGTACAGCAGATCCAAGAGACCCAGTACTTC. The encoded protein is CASSVQQIQETQYF.